This T cell receptor (beta chain) was recovered during a study of CD8 T cells in ankylosing spondylitis. Molecular-barcoded quantitative 5'-RACE produced these TCR beta libraries. MiXCR, applied by TCRdb to the 5' RACE reads, yields one record per CDR3 protein. The top ten hold just over 14% of the sample, which has about 330,000 distinct CDR3 sequences, 8% seen once. In its sample, this clonotype was seen once. Its specificity is not known. Notes on the study in general: Relatively scarce in peripheral blood, disease-linked clones were CD8+. Reactive arthritis synovial fluid and blood were previously reported to contain some motif variants. The study identified a TCR beta motif of under ten highly homologous variants that appeared characteristic of ankylosing spondylitis blood. From matched ankylosing spondylitis synovial fluid, disease-linked clones were reportedly recovered at significantly enriched levels.

The CDR3 has 12 residues. Germline CDR1 and CDR2: KGHSH and LQKENI. V lost 2 bases to trimming and J lost 8 bases; unmatched junction nucleotides: 1. Sequencing was done on a sample of blood, either unsorted or a sorted T cell fraction (not recorded which). The V call is TRBV18, the J call TRBJ1-1; 8 nucleotides agree with TRBD1. The TCR was taken from a male donor with ankylosing spondylitis. CDR3 in DNA: TGTGCCAGCTCACCATGGGACAGGGAAGCTTTCTTT. It yields the protein CASSPWDREAFF. Based on the CDR3 plus reference TRBV18 and TRBJ1-1, the full variable domain is NAGVMQNPRHLVRRRGQEARLRCSPMKGHSHVYWYRQLPEEGLKFMVYLQKENIIDESGMPKERFSAEFPKEGPSILRIQQVVRGDSAAYFCASSPWDREAFFGQGTRLTVV.